This note documents a single T cell receptor (beta chain) sequence. The antigen it recognizes is unknown. Base qualities are not recorded, but no much larger clone differs from it by a single base. Per the germline V gene, MNHNS is the CDR1 and SASEGT is the CDR2. The CDR3 has 17 amino acids, counting the end cysteine and phenylalanine. Of the read, only the CDR3 DNA is kept; its 51 bases are in frame from base 1. V is pared back by 0 bases and J by 2 bases, with 14 bases lying between the germline termini. Libraries were constructed by RT-PCR. For sequencing, an Illumina HiSeq 2500 was employed. The public reads were run again by TCRdb, first through fastp at Q25 and then through MiXCR, and only productive beta chains were kept. Entries are consolidated by CDR3 protein sequence, retaining the most common genes and DNA. The table for this sample lists over 8,500 distinct CDR3 sequences; 77% of them were counted only once. Together, the top ten hold roughly 7.3% of the sample.

The data are from a study of yellow fever vaccine responses in identical twins (dated by TCRdb to about 2018). About the study as a whole: In identical twins, the study followed T cell clones that responded to the vaccine with precision.

Study-level results and caveats: According to the authors, in identical twins the way T cells responded to vaccination appeared partly convergent and partly personalized.

The TCR comes from a woman aged 18-29 years who received the yellow fever vaccine. Donor details come from another sample of the same person, matched by shared clones. The source was T cells from blood (PBMCs), unsorted or a sorted subset (not recorded which), collected before or after yellow fever vaccination (not recorded which). The V gene is TRBV6-1 and the J gene is TRBJ1-5; 6 matching bases give a weak D call of TRBD1. The base sequence is TGTGCCAGCAGTGAAGCAGGGGGGCCCAGAGGCAATCAGCCCCAGCATTTT. This translates into CASSEAGGPRGNQPQHF.